These 16 T cell receptor beta chains were sequenced from one sample in a study of shared clonotypes between healthy human individuals. Assay: immunoSEQ multiplex PCR; the TCRdb copy retains only in-frame clones and omits some. The table lists some 2,000,000 clones, 95% of them singletons, with under 0.15% in the top ten. Sequencing was carried out using naive CD4+ T cells sorted from blood. Indicated subset: CD45RA+ positively selected. The source of these receptors is a man younger than 35 in good health.

The V call is TRBV6-1, the J call TRBJ1-1; 7 bases fit TRBD1. CDR1 MNHNS and CDR2 SASEGT come from the germline V gene. The V gene end was trimmed by 8 bases and the J gene end by 0 bases; junction bases not matched to a gene: 6. The CDR3 runs 14 residues. CDR3 bases: TGTGCCAGCCGGAGGACAGGAGTGAACACTGAAGCTTTCTTT. It translates to CASRRTGVNTEAFF.

The genes are TRBV15 and TRBJ2-5, with TRBD1 matching over 7 bases. This CDR3 comprises 14 residues. CDR1 LNHNV and CDR2 YYDKDF come from the germline V gene (reference sequence). J was trimmed by 5 bases and V by 3 bases; bases with no gene match: 6. CDR3 bases: TGTGCCACCAGCAGCGGACAGGTCGCCGAGACCCAGTACTTC. It specifies CATSSGQVAETQYF.

Remarks on this clone: A much larger clone lies a single base off, so this may be a read error. Other DNA sequences in the same sample also yield this CDR3. The chain joins TRBV7-9 to TRBJ2-3, with D possibly called TRBD1 or TRBD2 (5 bases each). The germline CDR1 and CDR2 sequences are SEHNR and FQNEAQ (reference sequence). Trimming took off 4 bases at V and 0 bases at J, with 5 bases between the two ends. This CDR3 has 13 amino acids. The CDR3 reads CASSWDSTDTQYF. The CDR3 DNA follows: TGTGCCAGCAGCTGGGACAGCACAGATACGCAGTATTTT. The full variable domain, its missing parts supplied by reference TRBV7-9 and TRBJ2-3, is DTGVSQNPRHKITKRGQNVTFRCDPISEHNRLYWYRQTLGQGPEFLTYFQNEAQLEKSRLLSDRFSAERPKGSFSTLEIQRTEQGDSAMYLCASSWDSTDTQYFGPGTRLTVL.

V and J are TRBV6-5 and TRBJ2-2; D not certain. Germline assignment: CDR1 MNHEY and CDR2 SVGAGI. V lost 7 bases to trimming and J lost 3 bases, with 3 bases between them. This CDR3 spans 11 amino acids. The CDR3 is CASTHTGELFF. The DNA of the CDR3 is TGTGCCAGCACCCACACCGGGGAGCTGTTTTTT.

J is TRBJ2-7 and V is TRBV10-3; D perhaps matches TRBD1 (6 bases). The CDR3 consists of 15 residues. Trimming took 2 bases from V and 5 from J, leaving 16 bases between them. CDR1 and CDR2 from the germline V gene are ENHRY and SYGVKD. CDR3 in DNA: TGTGCCATCAGTGAGCTCCGGGACAACAACCACGAGCAGTACTTC. Protein sequence: CAISELRDNNHEQYF.

V and J are TRBV7-2 and TRBJ2-5; the match to TRBD2 covers 14 bases. J was trimmed by 5 bases and V by 5 bases; bases with no gene match: 4. Germline V gives CDR1 SGHTA, CDR2 FQGNSA. The length of the CDR3 is 15 residues. CDR3 sequence: CASSKTSGGAETQYF. The CDR3 coding sequence is TGTGCCAGCAGCAAGACTAGCGGGGGGGCGGAGACCCAGTACTTC.

The V gene is TRBV7-9, the J gene TRBJ1-6; no clear D. The V end was cut by 3 bases, the J end by 7 bases, with 10 bases between. The CDR3 runs to 14 residues. Germline V gene lookup returns CDR1 SEHNR and CDR2 FQNEAQ (reference sequence). The CDR3 loop reads CASSFQLGNSPLHF. CDR3 DNA: TGTGCCAGCAGCTTTCAGCTCGGGAATTCACCCCTCCACTTT.

The chain carries TRBV5-1 and TRBJ2-3; D unresolved. V lost 0 bases to trimming and J lost 4 bases, with 15 bases between them. CDR3 length equals 16 residues. Germline CDR1 SGHRS, CDR2 YFSETQ. The CDR3 loop is CASSLEAVSSADTQYF. The CDR3 coding sequence is TGCGCCAGCAGCTTGGAGGCAGTAAGTTCTGCAGATACGCAGTATTTT.

This chain uses TRBV7-2 with TRBJ2-7; D is perhaps TRBD1 (6 bases). V lost 1 base, J lost 3 bases, and 16 bases lay in between. CDR3 size: 16 residues. CDR1 and CDR2 from the germline V gene are SGHTA and FQGNSA. This CDR3 reads CASSLDSWTVHYEQYF. The CDR3 DNA sequence: TGTGCCAGCAGCTTAGACTCTTGGACAGTACACTACGAGCAGTACTTC.

This sequence joins TRBV7-2 and TRBJ2-5; D unresolved. Trimming left V 1 base short and J 0 bases short, with 12 bases between. Germline V gene lookup returns CDR1 SGHTA and CDR2 FQGNSA. This CDR3 has 16 residues. CDR3 sequence reads: CASSLGARPYQETQYF. CDR3 in DNA: TGTGCCAGCAGCTTAGGGGCCCGACCGTACCAAGAGACCCAGTACTTC.

The chain links TRBV30 to TRBJ2-5; 7 bases match TRBD1. The germline V gene has CDR1 GTSNPN and CDR2 SVGIG (reference sequence). Unmatched junction bases numbered 9, after V lost 5 bases and J lost 3 bases. The CDR3 extends over 14 amino acids. This CDR3 reads CAWSKKGTEETQYF. The CDR3 DNA is TGTGCCTGGTCAAAGAAGGGGACAGAAGAGACCCAGTACTTC.

This sequence joins TRBV20-1 and TRBJ1-2, with D hard to call. Looked up from germline, CDR1 is DFQATT and CDR2 is SNEGSKA (reference sequence). Trimming took off 4 bases at V and 4 bases at J, with 7 bases between the two ends. The CDR3 length is 11 residues. The chain's CDR3 is CSANRLYGYTF. The CDR3 nucleotides are TGCAGTGCTAATCGCCTCTATGGCTACACCTTC.

Here the CDR3 DNA reads TGTGCCAGCAGACAGGGGGCGTTCGATTCTGGAAACACCATATATTTT. Translated: CASRQGAFDSGNTIYF. The gene calls are TRBV27 and TRBJ1-3; 9 bases align to TRBD1. This CDR3 comprises 16 residues. Germline V lookup: CDR1 MNHEY, CDR2 SMNVEV (reference sequence). V was pared by 6 bases and J by 1 base, with 7 bases of the junction left unmatched.

The rearrangement joins TRBV18 to TRBJ1-4; D is unresolved. Germline V gene sequence: CDR1 KGHSH, CDR2 LQKENI. The length of the CDR3 is 13 residues. V gave up 6 bases and J gave up 8 bases, with 13 bases separating them. CDR3 sequence (DNA): TGTGCCAGCTCCCTCGACCATGGGGAAAAACTGTTTTTT. Its protein product is CASSLDHGEKLFF.

The J gene is TRBJ2-5, the V gene TRBV2; a weak D match, TRBD2 (7 bases). This CDR3 is built from 12 residues. V was pared by 8 bases and J by 6 bases, with 13 bases between. The germline V gene encodes CDR1 SNHLY and CDR2 FYNNEI. CDR3 in amino acids: CASGGASQTQYF. CDR3 in DNA: TGTGCCAGCGGGGGGGCTAGCCAGACCCAGTACTTC. The complete variable domain, with remaining parts taken from reference TRBV2 and TRBJ2-5, reads EPEVTQTPSHQVTQMGQEVILRCVPISNHLYFYWYRQILGQKVEFLVSFYNNEISEKSEIFDDQFSVERPDGSNFTLKIRSTKLEDSAMYFCASGGASQTQYFGPGTRLLVL.

This CDR3 reads CAWNGGQGGFAGNTIYF. The CDR3 coding sequence is TGTGCCTGGAATGGTGGACAGGGAGGGTTCGCTGGAAACACCATATATTTT. The V and J genes are TRBV30 and TRBJ1-3, with 8 nucleotides matching TRBD1. The junction had 13 bases not matched to a gene; V was cut back by 4 bases and J by 2 bases. Germline V gives CDR1 GTSNPN, CDR2 SVGIG (reference sequence). The CDR3 sequence is 17 residues long.